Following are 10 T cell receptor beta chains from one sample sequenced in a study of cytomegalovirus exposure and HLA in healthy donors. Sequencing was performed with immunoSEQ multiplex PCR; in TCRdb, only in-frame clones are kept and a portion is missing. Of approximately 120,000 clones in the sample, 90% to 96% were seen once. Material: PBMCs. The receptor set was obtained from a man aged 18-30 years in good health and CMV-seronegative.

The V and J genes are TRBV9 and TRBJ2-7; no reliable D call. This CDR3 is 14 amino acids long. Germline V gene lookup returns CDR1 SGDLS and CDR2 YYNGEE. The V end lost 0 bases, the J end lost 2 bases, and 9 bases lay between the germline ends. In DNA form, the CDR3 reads TGTGCCAGCAGCGTAGACTCGACTCCCTACGAGCAGTACTTC. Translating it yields CASSVDSTPYEQYF.

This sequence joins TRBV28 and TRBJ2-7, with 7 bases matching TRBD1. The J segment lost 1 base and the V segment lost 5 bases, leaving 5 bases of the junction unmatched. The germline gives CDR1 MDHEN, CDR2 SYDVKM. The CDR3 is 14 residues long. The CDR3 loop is CASSHRGQSYEQYF. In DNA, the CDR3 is TGTGCCAGCAGTCACAGGGGTCAGTCCTACGAGCAGTACTTC.

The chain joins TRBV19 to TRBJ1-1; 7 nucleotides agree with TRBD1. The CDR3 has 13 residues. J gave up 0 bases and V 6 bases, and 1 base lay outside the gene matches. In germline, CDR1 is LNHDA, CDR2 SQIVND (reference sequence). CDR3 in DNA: TGTGCCAGTAGGGGGACAGTGAACACTGAAGCTTTCTTT. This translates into CASRGTVNTEAFF.

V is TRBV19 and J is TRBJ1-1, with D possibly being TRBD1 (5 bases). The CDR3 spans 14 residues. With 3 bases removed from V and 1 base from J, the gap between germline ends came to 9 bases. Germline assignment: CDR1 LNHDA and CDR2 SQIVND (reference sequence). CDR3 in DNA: TGTGCCAGTAGTATGGGGGGACCGAACACTGAAGCTTTCTTT. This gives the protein CASSMGGPNTEAFF.

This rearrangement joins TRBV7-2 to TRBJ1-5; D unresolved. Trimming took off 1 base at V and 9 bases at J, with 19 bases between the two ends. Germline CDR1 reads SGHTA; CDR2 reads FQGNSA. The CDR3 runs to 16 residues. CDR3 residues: CASSLVIVDGRPPQHF. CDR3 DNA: TGTGCCAGCAGCTTAGTGATAGTAGACGGGAGGCCGCCCCAGCATTTT.

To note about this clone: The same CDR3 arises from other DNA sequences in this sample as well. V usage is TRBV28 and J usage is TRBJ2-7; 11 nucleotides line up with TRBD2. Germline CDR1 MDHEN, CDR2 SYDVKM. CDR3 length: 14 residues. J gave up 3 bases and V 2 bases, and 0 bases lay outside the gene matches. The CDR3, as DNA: TGTGCCAGCAGTTTAGGGACTAGCGGCTACGAGCAGTACTTC. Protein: CASSLGTSGYEQYF.

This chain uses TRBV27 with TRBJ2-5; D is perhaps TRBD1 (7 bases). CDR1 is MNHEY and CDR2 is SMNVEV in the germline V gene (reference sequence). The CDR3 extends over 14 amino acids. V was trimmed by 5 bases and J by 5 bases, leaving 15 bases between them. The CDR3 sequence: CASSHRGLRETQYF. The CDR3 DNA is TGTGCCAGCAGTCACAGGGGACTTCGGGAGACCCAGTACTTC.

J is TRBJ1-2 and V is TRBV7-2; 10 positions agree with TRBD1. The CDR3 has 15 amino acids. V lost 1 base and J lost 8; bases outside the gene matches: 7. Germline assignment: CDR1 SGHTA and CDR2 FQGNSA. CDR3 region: CASSLGLRQGAGYTF. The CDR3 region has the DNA TGTGCCAGCAGCTTAGGGCTTCGACAGGGGGCGGGCTACACCTTC.

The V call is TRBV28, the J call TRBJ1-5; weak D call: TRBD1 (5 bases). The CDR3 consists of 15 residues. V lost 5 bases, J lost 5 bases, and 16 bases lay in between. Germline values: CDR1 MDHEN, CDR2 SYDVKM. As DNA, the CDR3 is TGTGCCAGCAGTCTTCCTGGGGGGATCCATCAGCCCCAGCATTTT. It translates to CASSLPGGIHQPQHF.

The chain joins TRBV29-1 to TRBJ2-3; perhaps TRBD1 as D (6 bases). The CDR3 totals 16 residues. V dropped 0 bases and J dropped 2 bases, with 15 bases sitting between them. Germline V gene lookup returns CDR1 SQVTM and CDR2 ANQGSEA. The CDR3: CSVEDPRDKHTDTQYF. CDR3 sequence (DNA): TGCAGCGTTGAAGATCCTAGGGACAAACACACAGATACGCAGTATTTT.